The entry below gives a single T cell receptor beta chain sequence along with its context. The assay used deep level. Clones were sequenced by immunoSEQ multiplex PCR, and TCRdb holds only the in-frame ones, with some missing. The repertoire includes 1.5 million to 2.5 million clones, approximately 94% of them detected once, and approximately 1.2% sits in the top ten. The data are from a study of shared clonotypes between healthy human individuals. The junction had 6 bases not matched to a gene; V was cut back by 0 bases and J by 6 bases. The V gene's germline CDR1 is SGDLS and CDR2 YYNGEE. CDR3 length equals 15 residues. The naive CD8 fraction comprised CD45RO-negative cells positively selected for CCR7 and excluded terminally differentiated effector memory CD45RA+ cells.

V usage is TRBV9 and J usage is TRBJ2-3; 8 positions match TRBD2. Sequenced material: naive CD8+ T cells sorted from blood. The sequence came from a man aged 18 to 35 in good health. This CDR3 is CASSVASGPWDTQYF. CDR3 DNA sequence: TGTGCCAGCAGCGTAGCTAGCGGGCCCTGGGATACGCAGTATTTT.